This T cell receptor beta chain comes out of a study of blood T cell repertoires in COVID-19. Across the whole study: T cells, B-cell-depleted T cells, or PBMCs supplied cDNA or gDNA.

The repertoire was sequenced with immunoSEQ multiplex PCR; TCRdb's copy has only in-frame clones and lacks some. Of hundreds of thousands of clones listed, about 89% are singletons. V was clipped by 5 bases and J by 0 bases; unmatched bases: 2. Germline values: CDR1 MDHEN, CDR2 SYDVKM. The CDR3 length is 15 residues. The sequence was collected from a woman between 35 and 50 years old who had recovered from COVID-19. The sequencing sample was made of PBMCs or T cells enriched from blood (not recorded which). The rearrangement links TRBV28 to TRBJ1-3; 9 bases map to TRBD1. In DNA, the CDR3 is TGTGCCAGCAGTCCGGGACAGGGCTCTGGAAACACCATATATTTT. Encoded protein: CASSPGQGSGNTIYF.